What follows are 7 T cell receptor beta chains derived from one specimen sequenced in a study of cytomegalovirus exposure and HLA in healthy donors. PCR used 60 Vbeta primers and 13 Jbeta primers. This table comes from immunoSEQ multiplex PCR, and its TCRdb copy is limited to in-frame clones, with some not included. This sample has about 130,000 clones, with 65% to 85% found just once. The material sequenced was PBMCs. These receptors were obtained from a woman aged 40 to 50 in good health and CMV-seronegative.

The chain links TRBV28 to TRBJ2-3; D is unclear. The CDR3 runs to 13 residues. Looked up from germline, CDR1 is MDHEN and CDR2 is SYDVKM. Trimming pared 7 bases from V and 2 bases from J, leaving 10 bases between. CDR3 residues: CASTTPVTDTQYF. The DNA of the CDR3 is TGTGCCAGCACCACTCCGGTCACAGATACGCAGTATTTT.

The chain recombines TRBV6-1 with TRBJ2-3; 7 bases are shared with TRBD2. Germline assignment: CDR1 MNHNS and CDR2 SASEGT. The CDR3 has 16 residues. With V trimmed by 6 bases and J by 1 base, 10 bases remained unmatched. The CDR3 reads CASSERSRGGTDTQYF. The CDR3 bases are TGTGCCAGCAGCGAAAGATCACGGGGGGGCACAGATACGCAGTATTTT.

This chain connects TRBV28 to TRBJ1-6; maybe TRBD1 (5 bases). V dropped 8 bases and J dropped 10 bases, with 15 bases sitting between them. Germline values: CDR1 MDHEN, CDR2 SYDVKM. The CDR3 is 13 residues long. The CDR3: CASGTREGSPLHF. CDR3 sequence (DNA): TGTGCCAGCGGAACACGGGAGGGGTCACCCCTCCACTTT.

This clone was observed a few times. This chain links TRBV10-3 with TRBJ1-6; TRBD1 aligns across 7 bases. The CDR3 is 15 residues long. The V and J ends lost 3 bases and 9 bases, in that order; junction bases with no gene match: 8. Germline loops: CDR1 ENHRY, CDR2 SYGVKD. In DNA, the CDR3 is TGTGCCATCAGTGACGTAACAGGGGCGGCTTCACCCCTCCACTTT. Its translation is CAISDVTGAASPLHF.

The chain joins TRBV9 to TRBJ1-4, with D maybe TRBD1 (6 bases). Germline V gives CDR1 SGDLS, CDR2 YYNGEE. This CDR3 contains 21 residues. The V and J ends lost 0 bases and 0 bases respectively, with 24 bases between them. The DNA for the CDR3 is TGTGCCAGCAGCGTAGCTACCGACGGGTCAGGGGTGGAGGCAACTAATGAAAAACTGTTTTTT. Protein sequence: CASSVATDGSGVEATNEKLFF. Filled out from reference TRBV9 and TRBJ1-4, the complete variable domain reads DSGVTQTPKHLITATGQRVTLRCSPRSGDLSVYWYQQSLDQGLQFLIQYYNGEERAKGNILERFSAQQFPDLHSELNLSSLELGDSALYFCASSVATDGSGVEATNEKLFFGSGTQLSVL.

The V gene is TRBV2, the J gene TRBJ1-2, with D hard to call. Germline V gene data show CDR1 as SNHLY and CDR2 as FYNNEI. The V and J ends lost 6 bases and 0 bases respectively, with 11 bases between them. The CDR3 spans 14 residues. The CDR3 here is CASRPEESNYGYTF. CDR3 DNA sequence: TGTGCCAGCAGGCCGGAGGAATCTAACTATGGCTACACCTTC.

The chain combines TRBV11-1 with TRBJ2-1; perhaps TRBD2 as D (6 bases). The germline V gene encodes CDR1 SGHAT and CDR2 FQDESV (reference sequence). This CDR3 region has 15 residues. Between the trimmed V and J ends, which lost 2 bases and 2 bases, there was a span of 10 bases. CDR3 DNA: TGTGCCAGCAGCTTAAGTCGGGAGCCCTACAATGAGCAGTTCTTC. This codes for CASSLSREPYNEQFF.